These 21 T cell receptor beta chains were all obtained from the same sample, sequenced in a study of Graves' ophthalmopathy and Graves' hyperthyroidism. Amplifying from RNA transcripts, the study obtained TCR beta CDR3 regions. First-round RT-PCR relied on HTBI primers, and a second-round multiplex PCR came next. In TCRdb, the multiplex PCR reads were re-called with MiXCR into one record per CDR3 protein. The sample lists some 370,000 distinct CDR3 sequences; about a sixth were seen once. Sequenced material: peripheral blood. These receptors originate from an adult woman with stable Graves' hyperthyroidism.

The chain employs TRBV11-1 and TRBJ1-2; the D gene is possibly TRBD1 (5 bases). Trimming removed 5 bases from V and 7 bases from J, with 14 bases in between. Germline assignment: CDR1 SGHAT and CDR2 FQDESV (reference sequence). CDR3 length: 13 residues. DNA of the CDR3: TGTGCCAGCAGCACCAGTTTAGGGGTTGGCTACACCTTC. This encodes CASSTSLGVGYTF.

This chain connects TRBV3-1 to TRBJ2-7; 12 bases match TRBD1. The CDR3 loop spans 15 amino acids. Germline values: CDR1 LGHDT, CDR2 YNNKEL (reference sequence). The junction had 7 bases not matched to a gene; V was cut back by 4 bases and J by 6 bases. For the CDR3, the DNA is TGTGCCAGCAGCCCCCGGGACAGGGGGCGAGGCGAGCAGTACTTC. Amino acids: CASSPRDRGRGEQYF.

This clonotype was seen many times. V and J are TRBV6-1 and TRBJ2-7; D gene unclear. V was cut by 5 bases and J by 2 bases, with 13 bases left in between. CDR1 and CDR2 (germline): MNHNS, SASEGT. The CDR3 extends over 14 amino acids. DNA for the CDR3: TGTGCCAGCAGTAAAATAATTGGGACCTACGAGCAGTACTTC. Translated, it gives CASSKIIGTYEQYF.

This clonotype was seen a few times. This chain joins TRBV11-2 and TRBJ2-3, with 10 bases lining up with TRBD1. V was clipped by 4 bases and J by 4 bases; unmatched bases: 5. CDR3 size: 15 residues. The germline gives CDR1 SGHAT, CDR2 FQNNGV. Here the CDR3 DNA reads TGTGCCAGCAGCTACGGGACAGGGGTTGCAGATACGCAGTATTTT. Its protein is CASSYGTGVADTQYF.

V and J are TRBV12-5 and TRBJ1-6; unclear D gene. Germline CDR1 and CDR2: LGHNT and FRNRAP. The CDR3 is made up of 12 amino acids. Deletions cut 6 bases from V and 10 bases from J, with 10 bases between. CDR3 sequence (DNA): TGTGCTAGTGGAGCGGTTGGATCACCCCTCCACTTT. Its translation is CASGAVGSPLHF. The complete variable domain, with remaining parts taken from reference TRBV12-5 and TRBJ1-6, reads DARVTQTPRHKVTEMGQEVTMRCQPILGHNTVFWYRQTMMQGLELLAYFRNRAPLDDSGMPKDRFSAEMPDATLATLKIQPSEPRDSAVYFCASGAVGSPLHFGNGTRLTVT.

This clonotype has a count of ten or more. The chain links TRBV6-5 to TRBJ2-5; possible D gene TRBD2, 5 bases. Trimming pared 3 bases from V and 1 base from J, leaving 9 bases between. The CDR3 spans 14 residues. Germline V gene sequence: CDR1 MNHEY, CDR2 SVGAGI. CDR3 bases: TGTGCCAGCAGTTATGTTGGAGGCCAAGAGACCCAGTACTTC. This translates into CASSYVGGQETQYF.

The chain employs TRBV18 and TRBJ1-2, with D perhaps matching TRBD1 (5 bases). V was cut by 2 bases and J by 4 bases, with 11 bases left in between. The V gene's germline CDR1 is KGHSH and CDR2 LQKENI. This CDR3 is built from 14 residues. In DNA form, the CDR3 reads TGTGCCAGCTCACCAATGCGGGACGCCTATGGCTACACCTTC. This translates into CASSPMRDAYGYTF.

Only a few counts were recorded for this clonotype. The chain is built from TRBV6-1 and TRBJ1-1, with 9 bases identical to TRBD1. The CDR3 is 18 residues long. CDR1 MNHNS and CDR2 SASEGT come from the germline V gene. After removal of 2 bases from V and 2 bases from J, the junction contained 12 bases not matched to a gene. In DNA, the CDR3 is TGTGCCAGCAGTGAAAGAGTGGAACCGGGACAGGGTAACACTGAAGCTTTCTTT. Translating gives CASSERVEPGQGNTEAFF.

This clonotype was recorded many times. The chain combines TRBV5-1 with TRBJ2-7, with 8 positions matching TRBD1. Germline assignment: CDR1 SGHRS and CDR2 YFSETQ. The CDR3 has 14 residues. V lost 0 bases and J lost 3; bases outside the gene matches: 2. CDR3 sequence reads: CASSLEGQGYEQYF. For the CDR3, the DNA is TGCGCCAGCAGCTTGGAAGGACAGGGCTACGAGCAGTACTTC.

This clonotype came up many times. The rearrangement joins TRBV19 to TRBJ1-6; 11 bases are a match to TRBD1. Germline V gene data show CDR1 as LNHDA and CDR2 as SQIVND (reference sequence). The CDR3 extends over 13 amino acids. Unmatched junction bases numbered 1, after V lost 8 bases and J lost 7 bases. Here the CDR3 DNA reads TGTGCCAGTGGGGACAGGGGGAATTCACCCCTCCACTTT. It specifies CASGDRGNSPLHF.

This clonotype was found many times. V gene TRBV12-3 or TRBV12-4 combines with J gene TRBJ2-5, with 7 bases fitting TRBD1. Unmatched junction bases numbered 13, after V lost 4 bases and J lost 2 bases. The CDR3 is 17 residues long. DNA of the CDR3: TGTGCCAGCAGTTCGAACCCCGGACAGGTGGGTCAAGAGACCCAGTACTTC. Protein: CASSSNPGQVGQETQYF.

This clonotype has ten or more counts. The chain has TRBV12-3 or TRBV12-4 and TRBJ2-7, with D tentatively TRBD1 (6 bases). The CDR3 has 14 amino acids. V was shortened by 6 bases and J by 2 bases, with 14 bases between the two germline ends. The chain's CDR3 is CASRAGTLTYEQYF. The CDR3 DNA reads TGTGCCAGCAGGGCCGGGACATTAACCTACGAGCAGTACTTC.

This clonotype was seen a few times. This sequence joins TRBV30 and TRBJ2-2; D unresolved. The V gene's germline CDR1 is GTSNPN and CDR2 SVGIG (reference sequence). The CDR3 runs to 12 residues. V lost 4 bases and J lost 5, with 8 bases in between. The CDR3 DNA is TGTGCCTGGAAGGGTCGGACCGGGGAGCTGTTTTTT. Amino acids: CAWKGRTGELFF.

The chain couples TRBV5-4 to TRBJ2-7, with D possibly called TRBD1 or TRBD2 (5 bases each). Germline V gene lookup returns CDR1 SGHNT and CDR2 YYREEE (reference sequence). V lost 4 bases and J 6 bases, leaving 14 bases between the germline ends. This CDR3 contains 13 residues. CDR3 DNA sequence: TGTGCCAGCAGCAGGATGGGGGTGGTCGAGCAGTACTTC. This encodes CASSRMGVVEQYF.

This clonotype was found a few times. Without the conserved terminal phenylalanine or tryptophan, this CDR3 likely stems from a read error. This chain joins TRBV7-9 and TRBJ2-2, with D possibly matching TRBD2 (5 bases). Germline lookup yields CDR1 SEHNR and CDR2 FQNEAQ (reference sequence). V lost 3 bases and J lost 2, with 10 bases in between. This CDR3 is 15 amino acids long. This CDR3 is CASSLGAPNTGELFS. DNA of the CDR3: TGTGCCAGCAGCTTGGGAGCGCCTAACACCGGGGAGCTGTTTTCT.

This clonotype was observed a few times. The chain joins TRBV6-2 or TRBV6-3 to TRBJ1-1; D uncertain. Germline CDR1 reads MNHEY; CDR2 reads SVGEGT. This CDR3 is built from 13 residues. Trimming took 7 bases from V and 3 from J, leaving 12 bases between them. DNA of the CDR3: TGTGCCAGCATGAGGACCGCTTACACTGAAGCTTTCTTT. Residues: CASMRTAYTEAFF.

There are many counts of this clonotype. This rearrangement joins TRBV6-2 or TRBV6-3 to TRBJ2-6; TRBD2 matches 9 bases. The CDR3 is 17 residues long. Germline V gives CDR1 MNHEY, CDR2 SVGEGT. Unmatched junction bases numbered 7, after V lost 7 bases and J lost 0 bases. The CDR3 DNA reads as TGTGCCAGCAAAGGGCTAGCGGGAATCTCTGGGGCCAACGTCCTGACTTTC. It codes for CASKGLAGISGANVLTF.

This chain joins TRBV12-3 or TRBV12-4 and TRBJ2-3; 7 nucleotides line up with TRBD2. This CDR3 is built from 13 residues. J gave up 2 bases and V 7 bases, and 3 bases lay outside the gene matches. CDR3 in amino acids: CASTRGFTDTQYF. The CDR3 DNA is TGTGCCAGCACGCGGGGGTTCACAGATACGCAGTATTTT.

This clonotype occurred a few times. The chain employs TRBV30 and TRBJ1-1, with a possible D match to TRBD1 (5 bases). Germline V gene sequence: CDR1 GTSNPN, CDR2 SVGIG (reference sequence). Trimming cost V 8 bases and J 0 bases, with 13 bases left between them. The CDR3 spans 13 residues. This CDR3 reads CARNRNMNTEAFF. In DNA form, the CDR3 reads TGTGCCCGTAACAGGAATATGAACACTGAAGCTTTCTTT. The complete variable domain, with remaining parts taken from reference TRBV30 and TRBJ1-1, reads SQTIHQWPATLVQPVGSPLSLECTVEGTSNPNLYWYRQAAGRGLQLLFYSVGIGQISSEVPQNLSASRPQDRQFILSSKKLLLSDSGFYLCARNRNMNTEAFFGQGTRLTVV.

This chain joins TRBV29-1 and TRBJ2-5; 13 nucleotides match TRBD2. Germline loops: CDR1 SQVTM, CDR2 ANQGSEA. The J segment lost 5 bases and the V segment lost 2 bases, leaving 8 bases of the junction unmatched. The CDR3 runs 16 residues. The CDR3 is CSVEILAGGPGETQYF. CDR3 bases: TGCAGCGTTGAAATACTAGCGGGAGGGCCCGGTGAGACCCAGTACTTC.

This chain's CDR3 is CASSLSEVTGELFF. CDR3 DNA sequence: TGTGCCAGTAGTCTTAGTGAGGTCACCGGGGAGCTGTTTTTT. This chain connects TRBV19 to TRBJ2-2, with D unresolved. CDR1 and CDR2 (germline): LNHDA, SQIVND (reference sequence). Trimming took 5 bases from V and 4 from J, leaving 11 bases between them. The CDR3 length is 14 residues. The full variable domain, with the rest looked up from reference TRBV19 and TRBJ2-2, is DGGITQSPKYLFRKEGQNVTLSCEQNLNHDAMYWYRQDPGQGLRLIYYSQIVNDFQKGDIAEGYSVSREKKESFPLTVTSAQKNPTAFYLCASSLSEVTGELFFGEGSRLTVL.